This T cell receptor (beta chain) was recovered during a study of blood T cell repertoires in COVID-19. Generated by immunoSEQ multiplex PCR, the TCRdb table keeps only in-frame clones and is missing some. The sample includes roughly 150,000 clones, about 89% of them seen just once. This clone was found many times. V dropped 0 bases and J dropped 0 bases, with 21 bases sitting between them. The CDR3 loop spans 19 amino acids. Germline lookup yields CDR1 SGHKS and CDR2 YYEKEE (reference sequence). Material for sequencing was peripheral blood. The clonotype originates from a man aged 55 to 70 with acute or convalescent COVID-19. The gene calls are TRBV5-5 and TRBJ1-1, with D maybe TRBD1 (5 bases). CDR3 sequence (DNA): TGTGCCAGCAGCTTGGTAGGGGTTACTGGCACCCCGGTGAACACTGAAGCTTTCTTT. Encoded protein: CASSLVGVTGTPVNTEAFF.